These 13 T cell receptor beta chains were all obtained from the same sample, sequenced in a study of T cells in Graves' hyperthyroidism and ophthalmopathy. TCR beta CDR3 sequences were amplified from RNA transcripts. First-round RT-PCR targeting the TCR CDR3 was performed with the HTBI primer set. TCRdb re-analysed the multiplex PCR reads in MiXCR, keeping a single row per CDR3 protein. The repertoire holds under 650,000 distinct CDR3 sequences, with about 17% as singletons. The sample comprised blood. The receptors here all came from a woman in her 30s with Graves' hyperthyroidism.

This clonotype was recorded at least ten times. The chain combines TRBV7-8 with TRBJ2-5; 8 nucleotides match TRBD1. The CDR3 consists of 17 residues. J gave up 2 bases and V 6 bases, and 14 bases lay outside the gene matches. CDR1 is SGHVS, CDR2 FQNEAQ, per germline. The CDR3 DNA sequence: TGTGCCAGCAGGCTCTACCGGGGACAGGCGGATCAAGAGACCCAGTACTTC. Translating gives CASRLYRGQADQETQYF.

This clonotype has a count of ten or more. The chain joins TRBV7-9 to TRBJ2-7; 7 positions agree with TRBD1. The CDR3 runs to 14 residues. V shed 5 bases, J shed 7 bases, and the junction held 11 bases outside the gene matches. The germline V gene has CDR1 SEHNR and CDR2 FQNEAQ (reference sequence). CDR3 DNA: TGTGCCAGCAGCCCCCCACCGGGACAGAGGGAGCAGTACTTC. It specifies CASSPPPGQREQYF. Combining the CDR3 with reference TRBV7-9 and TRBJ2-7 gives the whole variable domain DTGVSQNPRHKITKRGQNVTFRCDPISEHNRLYWYRQTLGQGPEFLTYFQNEAQLEKSRLLSDRFSAERPKGSFSTLEIQRTEQGDSAMYLCASSPPPGQREQYFGPGTRLTVT.

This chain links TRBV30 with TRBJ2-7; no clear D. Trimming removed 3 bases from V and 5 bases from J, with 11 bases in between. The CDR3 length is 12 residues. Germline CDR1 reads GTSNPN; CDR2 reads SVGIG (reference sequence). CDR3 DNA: TGTGCCTGGAGCTCCGGAGACCACGAGCAGTACTTC. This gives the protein CAWSSGDHEQYF.

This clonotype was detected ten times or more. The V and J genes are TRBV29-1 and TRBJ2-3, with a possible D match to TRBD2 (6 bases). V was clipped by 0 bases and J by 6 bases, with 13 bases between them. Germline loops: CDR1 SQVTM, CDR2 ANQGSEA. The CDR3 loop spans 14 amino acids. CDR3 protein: CSVEEWAGGDTQYF. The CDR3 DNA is TGCAGCGTTGAAGAGTGGGCAGGAGGGGATACGCAGTATTTT.

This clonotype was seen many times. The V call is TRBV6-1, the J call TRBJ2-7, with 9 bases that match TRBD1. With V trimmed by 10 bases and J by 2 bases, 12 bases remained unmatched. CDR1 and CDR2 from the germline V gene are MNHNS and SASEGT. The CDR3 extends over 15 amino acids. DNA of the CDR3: TGTGCCACCGTCTCCCCCGGGACAGGGACCTACGAGCAGTACTTC. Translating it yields CATVSPGTGTYEQYF.

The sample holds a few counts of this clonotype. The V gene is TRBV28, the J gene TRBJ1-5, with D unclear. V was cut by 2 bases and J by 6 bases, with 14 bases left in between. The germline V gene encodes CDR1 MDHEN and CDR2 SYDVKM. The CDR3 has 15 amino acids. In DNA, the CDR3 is TGTGCCAGCAGTTTAGACATTTGGGGTACTCAGCCCCAGCATTTT. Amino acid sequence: CASSLDIWGTQPQHF. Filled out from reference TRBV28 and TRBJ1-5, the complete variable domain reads DVKVTQSSRYLVKRTGEKVFLECVQDMDHENMFWYRQDPGLGLRLIYFSYDVKMKEKGDIPEGYSVSREKKERFSLILESASTNQTSMYLCASSLDIWGTQPQHFGDGTRLSIL.

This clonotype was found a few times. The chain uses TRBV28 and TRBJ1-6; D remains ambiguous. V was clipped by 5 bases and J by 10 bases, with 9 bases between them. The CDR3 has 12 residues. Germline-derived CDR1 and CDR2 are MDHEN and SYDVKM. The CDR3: CASSPLSSPLHF. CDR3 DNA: TGTGCCAGCAGTCCCCTATCCTCACCCCTCCACTTT.

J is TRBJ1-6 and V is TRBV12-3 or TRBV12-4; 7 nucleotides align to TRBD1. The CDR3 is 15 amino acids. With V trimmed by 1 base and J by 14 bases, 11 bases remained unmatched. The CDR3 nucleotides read TGTGCCAGCAGTTTAGACAGGGGTTCGATTTCGGCCCTCCACTTT. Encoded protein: CASSLDRGSISALHF.

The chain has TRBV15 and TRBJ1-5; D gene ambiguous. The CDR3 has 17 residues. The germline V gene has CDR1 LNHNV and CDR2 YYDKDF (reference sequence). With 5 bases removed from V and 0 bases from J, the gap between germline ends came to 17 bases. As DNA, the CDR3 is TGTGCCACCAGCTCCTCCACGGCCTCGTATAGCAATCAGCCCCAGCATTTT. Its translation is CATSSSTASYSNQPQHF.

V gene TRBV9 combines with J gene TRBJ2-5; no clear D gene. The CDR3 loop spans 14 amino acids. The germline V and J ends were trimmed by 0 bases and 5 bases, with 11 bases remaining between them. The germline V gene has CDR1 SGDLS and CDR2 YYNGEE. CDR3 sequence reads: CASSVDPVTETQYF. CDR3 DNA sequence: TGTGCCAGCAGCGTAGATCCAGTTACCGAGACCCAGTACTTC.

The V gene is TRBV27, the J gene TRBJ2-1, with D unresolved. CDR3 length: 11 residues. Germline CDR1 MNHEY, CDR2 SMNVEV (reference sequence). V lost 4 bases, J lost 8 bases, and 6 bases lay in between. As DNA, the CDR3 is TGTGCCAGCAGTTCCCACGATGAGCAGTTCTTC. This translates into CASSSHDEQFF.

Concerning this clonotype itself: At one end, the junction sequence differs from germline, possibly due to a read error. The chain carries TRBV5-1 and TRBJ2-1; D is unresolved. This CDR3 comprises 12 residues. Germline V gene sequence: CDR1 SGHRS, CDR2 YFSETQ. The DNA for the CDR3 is TGCGCCAGCAGCCTGAGCTACTATGAGCAGTTCTTC. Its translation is CASSLSYYEQFF.

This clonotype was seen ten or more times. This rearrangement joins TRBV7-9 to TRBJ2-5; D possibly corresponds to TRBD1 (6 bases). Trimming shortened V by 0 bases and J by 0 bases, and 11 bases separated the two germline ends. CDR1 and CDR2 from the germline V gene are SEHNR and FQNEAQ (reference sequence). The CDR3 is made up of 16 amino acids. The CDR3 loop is CASSLAGAWNQETQYF. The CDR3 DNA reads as TGTGCCAGCAGCTTAGCGGGGGCGTGGAACCAAGAGACCCAGTACTTC.